Each of the 10 T cell receptor beta chains below was sequenced from the same sample in a study of control samples from healthy donors and cancer patients. Profiling relied on immunoSEQ multiplex PCR, and the TCRdb table lists in-frame clones only, not all of them. Altogether about 150,000 clones are present, 85% to 90% being singletons, with the ten largest covering 1.5% to 2%. Sequences were obtained from blood. These receptors originate from a man between 18 and 35 years old in good health.

The gene calls are TRBV5-5 and TRBJ1-6; 10 bases line up with TRBD1. Germline CDR1 SGHKS, CDR2 YYEKEE (reference sequence). The length of the CDR3 is 17 residues. Trimming removed 3 bases from V and 10 bases from J; junction bases left unmatched: 13. The CDR3, as DNA: TGTGCCAGCAGCTCCCGGGACGGGACAGGGGAGAAGTCACCCCTCCACTTT. It yields the protein CASSSRDGTGEKSPLHF.

The gene calls are TRBV6-2 or TRBV6-3 and TRBJ1-5; D is unclear. The germline V gene has CDR1 MNHEY and CDR2 SVGEGT. V lost 0 bases to trimming and J lost 6 bases, with 6 bases between them. CDR3 length: 13 residues. The CDR3 reads CASSYSPIQPQHF. The CDR3 nucleotides are TGTGCCAGCAGTTACTCGCCGATTCAGCCCCAGCATTTT.

The chain employs TRBV19 and TRBJ2-1, with no clear D. The V gene lost 4 bases and the J gene lost 12 bases, with 13 bases spanning the gap. This CDR3 region has 12 residues. Looked up from germline, CDR1 is LNHDA and CDR2 is SQIVND (reference sequence). CDR3 sequence (DNA): TGTGCCAGTAGTACCACTTCAGGTGGGCAGTTCTTC. Protein sequence: CASSTTSGGQFF. Filled out from reference TRBV19 and TRBJ2-1, the complete variable domain reads DGGITQSPKYLFRKEGQNVTLSCEQNLNHDAMYWYRQDPGQGLRLIYYSQIVNDFQKGDIAEGYSVSREKKESFPLTVTSAQKNPTAFYLCASSTTSGGQFFGPGTRLTVL.

The chain links TRBV2 to TRBJ1-1, with D possibly matching TRBD1 (6 bases). CDR3 length: 14 residues. V dropped 3 bases and J dropped 4 bases, with 12 bases sitting between them. Germline V gives CDR1 SNHLY, CDR2 FYNNEI. For the CDR3, the DNA is TGTGCCAGCAGTGATAATACAGGGTCCACTGAAGCTTTCTTT. Translation: CASSDNTGSTEAFF. Filled out from reference TRBV2 and TRBJ1-1, the complete variable domain reads EPEVTQTPSHQVTQMGQEVILRCVPISNHLYFYWYRQILGQKVEFLVSFYNNEISEKSEIFDDQFSVERPDGSNFTLKIRSTKLEDSAMYFCASSDNTGSTEAFFGQGTRLTVV.

This chain joins TRBV7-9 and TRBJ1-3; D remains ambiguous. Trimming removed 5 bases from V and 3 bases from J, with 14 bases in between. Germline values: CDR1 SEHNR, CDR2 FQNEAQ (reference sequence). This CDR3 is built from 15 residues. This chain's CDR3 is CASSPTTVGGNTIYF. CDR3 in DNA: TGTGCCAGCAGCCCGACCACGGTTGGTGGAAACACCATATATTTT. The whole variable domain, filled in from reference TRBV7-9 and TRBJ1-3, reads DTGVSQNPRHKITKRGQNVTFRCDPISEHNRLYWYRQTLGQGPEFLTYFQNEAQLEKSRLLSDRFSAERPKGSFSTLEIQRTEQGDSAMYLCASSPTTVGGNTIYFGEGSWLTVV.

This clone has just a few counts. The rearrangement links TRBV7-9 to TRBJ1-6; 9 positions match TRBD1. This CDR3 comprises 14 residues. Germline V gene sequence: CDR1 SEHNR, CDR2 FQNEAQ (reference sequence). Unmatched junction bases numbered 6, after V lost 6 bases and J lost 9 bases. The CDR3 region is CASSWGQGGSPLHF. In DNA, the CDR3 is TGTGCCAGCAGTTGGGGACAGGGAGGTTCACCCCTCCACTTT. The whole variable domain, filled in from reference TRBV7-9 and TRBJ1-6, reads DTGVSQNPRHKITKRGQNVTFRCDPISEHNRLYWYRQTLGQGPEFLTYFQNEAQLEKSRLLSDRFSAERPKGSFSTLEIQRTEQGDSAMYLCASSWGQGGSPLHFGNGTRLTVT.

The CDR3 spells CASSPSGEATEAFF. CDR3 nucleotides: TGTGCTTCTAGCCCGTCAGGGGAGGCGACTGAAGCTTTCTTT. The chain has TRBV6-5 and TRBJ1-1, with D perhaps matching TRBD1 (6 bases). CDR3 length: 14 amino acids. CDR1 MNHEY and CDR2 SVGAGI come from the germline V gene.

V usage is TRBV5-1 and J usage is TRBJ2-7; 9 bases line up with TRBD1. This CDR3 comprises 14 residues. The junction had 5 bases not matched to a gene; V was cut back by 3 bases and J by 4 bases. Germline values: CDR1 SGHRS, CDR2 YFSETQ. The CDR3 DNA is TGCGCCAGCAGCTCTGGACAGGGGTTGTACGAGCAGTACTTC. Its protein is CASSSGQGLYEQYF.

The count of this clone is one. The chain links TRBV30 to TRBJ2-7; TRBD1 matches 7 bases. CDR3 length: 14 amino acids. V was pared by 2 bases and J by 2 bases, with 6 bases of the junction left unmatched. Germline CDR1 GTSNPN, CDR2 SVGIG (reference sequence). The CDR3 loop is CAWSKQGLPYEQYF. The DNA of the CDR3 is TGTGCCTGGAGTAAACAGGGGCTTCCCTACGAGCAGTACTTC. Together with reference TRBV30 and TRBJ2-7, the CDR3 gives the full variable domain: SQTIHQWPATLVQPVGSPLSLECTVEGTSNPNLYWYRQAAGRGLQLLFYSVGIGQISSEVPQNLSASRPQDRQFILSSKKLLLSDSGFYLCAWSKQGLPYEQYFGPGTRLTVT.

V gene TRBV28 combines with J gene TRBJ1-6, with TRBD1 matching over 8 bases. In germline, CDR1 is MDHEN, CDR2 SYDVKM. This CDR3 is built from 15 residues. Germline trimming cut 6 bases from V and 10 bases from J; bases unmatched to any gene: 11. The CDR3 nucleotides read TGTGCCAGCAGCCTCGACAGGGGCGACGGGTCACCCCTCCACTTT. It yields the protein CASSLDRGDGSPLHF. Complete variable domain (other parts from reference TRBV28 and TRBJ1-6): DVKVTQSSRYLVKRTGEKVFLECVQDMDHENMFWYRQDPGLGLRLIYFSYDVKMKEKGDIPEGYSVSREKKERFSLILESASTNQTSMYLCASSLDRGDGSPLHFGNGTRLTVT.